The 8 T cell receptor beta chains presented below share a single source sample, sequenced in a study of human T cells and chemical hapten exposure. Time point: pre-sensitization, week 0. Treatment in this sample: therapeutic diphenylcyclopropenone sensitization with weekly scalp DPC. Via MiXCR, TCRdb re-called the RACE reads, giving one row per CDR3 protein. The sample shows roughly 380,000 distinct CDR3 sequences, less than 6.5% of them seen only once. Sequenced material: whole blood, taken in connection with sensitization to the hapten diphenylcyclopropenone (DPC). All receptors come from a woman aged 45 to 65 with alopecia areata. Some clones in this sample may be carry-over from other donors' samples.

The chain is built from TRBV15 and TRBJ2-4; 8 bases match TRBD1. The CDR3 has 21 residues. Germline V gene lookup returns CDR1 LNHNV and CDR2 YYDKDF (reference sequence). Trimming cost V 5 bases and J 2 bases; bases outside gene matches: 23. CDR3 in amino acids: CATSARRQDRDPPLSKNIQYF. The CDR3 nucleotides read TGTGCCACCAGCGCTCGCCGTCAGGACAGGGATCCCCCCTTATCCAAAAACATTCAGTACTTC. Variable domain in full (rest from reference TRBV15 and TRBJ2-4): DAMVIQNPRYQVTQFGKPVTLSCSQTLNHNVMYWYQQKSSQAPKLLFHYYDKDFNNEADTPDNFQSRRPNTSFCFLDIRSPGLGDTAMYLCATSARRQDRDPPLSKNIQYFGAGTRLSVL.

This clonotype came up many times. The chain links TRBV7-3 to TRBJ2-6; the D is unclear. From germline, CDR1 is SGHTA and CDR2 FQGTGA. V lost 2 bases to trimming and J lost 0 bases, with 8 bases between them. The CDR3 loop spans 16 amino acids. This CDR3 is CASSLVGGSGANVLTF. The CDR3 bases are TGTGCCAGCAGCTTAGTTGGCGGCTCTGGGGCCAACGTCCTGACTTTC.

This clonotype was seen many times. J is TRBJ1-2 and V is TRBV27; D remains unclear. The germline CDR1 and CDR2 sequences are MNHEY and SMNVEV (reference sequence). The CDR3 extends over 15 amino acids. The V gene lost 0 bases and the J gene lost 0 bases, with 8 bases spanning the gap. This chain's CDR3 is CASSLSYGTNYGYTF. The CDR3 nucleotides read TGTGCCAGCAGTTTATCCTACGGTACTAACTATGGCTACACCTTC.

This clonotype was recorded at least ten times. The gene calls are TRBV6-2 or TRBV6-3 and TRBJ1-5; the D gene is possibly TRBD1 (5 bases). The CDR3 totals 14 residues. Trimming removed 4 bases from V and 1 base from J, with 8 bases in between. Germline V gene sequence: CDR1 MNHEY, CDR2 SVGEGT. The CDR3 spells CASSWGPSNQPQHF. The CDR3 bases are TGTGCCAGCAGTTGGGGACCGAGCAATCAGCCCCAGCATTTT.

As DNA, the CDR3 is TGTGCCAGCAGCGTAGGTGCCTTGGGCTACACCTTC. Translation gives CASSVGALGYTF. The chain links TRBV9 to TRBJ1-2; D unclear. V was cut by 0 bases and J by 8 bases, with 8 bases left in between. Germline-derived CDR1 and CDR2 are SGDLS and YYNGEE. This CDR3 is 12 amino acids long.

The chain is built from TRBV30 and TRBJ1-1; 7 nucleotides match TRBD1. Germline V gene data show CDR1 as GTSNPN and CDR2 as SVGIG (reference sequence). V lost 7 bases to trimming and J lost 1 base; unmatched junction nucleotides: 3. This CDR3 is built from 12 residues. In DNA, the CDR3 is TGTGCCTACAGACAGGGGAACACTGAAGCTTTCTTT. Translated: CAYRQGNTEAFF. Filled out from reference TRBV30 and TRBJ1-1, the complete variable domain reads SQTIHQWPATLVQPVGSPLSLECTVEGTSNPNLYWYRQAAGRGLQLLFYSVGIGQISSEVPQNLSASRPQDRQFILSSKKLLLSDSGFYLCAYRQGNTEAFFGQGTRLTVV.

This clonotype was picked up a small number of times. The gene calls are TRBV27 and TRBJ2-7, with D unresolved. Germline V gives CDR1 MNHEY, CDR2 SMNVEV (reference sequence). V dropped 3 bases and J dropped 0 bases, with 9 bases sitting between them. The CDR3 is 14 residues long. CDR3 region: CASSFKHSSYEQYF. In DNA, the CDR3 is TGTGCCAGCAGTTTCAAGCATAGCTCCTACGAGCAGTACTTC.

This clonotype was recorded at least ten times. This chain connects TRBV28 to TRBJ2-3, with a possible D match to TRBD2 (5 bases). The V end was cut by 7 bases, the J end by 4 bases, with 27 bases between. CDR3 length equals 18 residues. Germline V gene data show CDR1 as MDHEN and CDR2 as SYDVKM. CDR3 sequence (DNA): TGTGCCAGCACCGAAATTCCTAGCCGGGCCTCGATCCCAGATACGCAGTATTTT. Translation: CASTEIPSRASIPDTQYF.